The clone carrying this T cell receptor (beta chain) has only a few counts. A junction end diverges from the germline sequence, so it may reflect a read error. The CDR3 is 13 residues long. Germline values: CDR1 MNHEY, CDR2 SVGEGT. The entry originates in a study of blood T cells in healthy people across ages. Primers used in a second PCR of roughly 6 to 11 cycles were a sample-barcoded 5' primer and a J-beta primer mix. TCRdb analysed the 5' RACE reads with MiXCR anew, one entry per CDR3 protein. The table records hundreds of thousands of distinct CDR3 sequences, under 25% of them present only once. The V and J genes are TRBV6-2 or TRBV6-3 and TRBJ2-7, with D unresolved. This TCR came from a man between 65 and 85 years old in good health. Sequencing input: blood. The CDR3 sequence is CASSYKITYGQYF. CDR3 sequence (DNA): TGTGCCAGCAGTTACAAGATTACCTACGGGCAGTACTTC.